This TCR beta chain was retrieved from a study of shared clonotypes between healthy human individuals. Study in general: Participating donors consisted of a couple of women and a few men aged 18 to 49.

V was cut by 2 bases and J by 0 bases, with 11 bases left in between. Germline CDR1 and CDR2: LGHNA and YNFKEQ. The CDR3 extends over 15 amino acids. Genomic DNA per cell subset filled all wells of several immunoSEQ plates. Clones were read by immunoSEQ multiplex PCR, and TCRdb kept only the in-frame ones, dropping some. The table records roughly 500,000 clones, 76% of them present only once. This clone appeared a single time. This receptor was taken from a woman aged 40 to 55 in good health. Some clones in this sample may be carry-over from other donors' samples. Sequenced input: PBMCs. The chain uses TRBV4-2 and TRBJ2-7; TRBD1 is a possible D gene (5 bases). CDR3 nucleotide sequence: TGTGCCAGCAGCCAAACAGGAGATGGCTCCTACGAGCAGTACTTC. Encoded protein: CASSQTGDGSYEQYF.